Sequencing of this TCR beta chain was carried out in a study of T cell changes during pregnancy in multiple sclerosis. Assay: immunoSEQ multiplex PCR; the TCRdb copy retains only in-frame clones and omits some. The sample lists about 34,000 clones, less than 95% occurring once. A single count supports this clone. The clonotype originates from a female donor with multiple sclerosis, enrolled in a pregnancy study. The material sequenced was CD8+ T cells from peripheral blood mononuclear cells, taken before pregnancy.

The CDR3 sequence: CASSPRTALFQPQHF. CDR3 sequence (DNA): TGTGCCTCGAGTCCCCGGACAGCCCTTTTTCAGCCCCAGCATTTT. The chain has TRBV10-3 and TRBJ1-5; possibly TRBD1 for D (6 bases). The CDR3 contains 15 residues. V lost 11 bases to trimming and J lost 6 bases, with 23 bases between them. Per germline, CDR1 ENHRY and CDR2 SYGVKD.